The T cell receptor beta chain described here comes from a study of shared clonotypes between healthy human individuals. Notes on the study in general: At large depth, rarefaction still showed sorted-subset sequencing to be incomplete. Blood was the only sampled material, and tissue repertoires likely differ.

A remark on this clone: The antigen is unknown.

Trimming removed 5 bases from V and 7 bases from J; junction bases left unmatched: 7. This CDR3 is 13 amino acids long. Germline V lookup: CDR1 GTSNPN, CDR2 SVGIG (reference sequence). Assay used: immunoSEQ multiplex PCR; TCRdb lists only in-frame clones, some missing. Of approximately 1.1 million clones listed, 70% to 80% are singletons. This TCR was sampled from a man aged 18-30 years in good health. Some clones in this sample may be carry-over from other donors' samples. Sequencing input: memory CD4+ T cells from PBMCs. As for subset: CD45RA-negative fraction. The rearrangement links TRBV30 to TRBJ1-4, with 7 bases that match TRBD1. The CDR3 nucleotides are TGTGCCTGGGCCCAGGGGGGCGGTGAAAAACTGTTTTTT. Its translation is CAWAQGGGEKLFF.